Shown below are 18 T cell receptor beta chains from a single sample sequenced in a study of T cells after yellow fever vaccination. MiXCR was run by TCRdb on the 5' RACE reads, yielding one entry per CDR3 protein. The repertoire consists of a few hundred thousand distinct CDR3 sequences, with 6.9% occurring once and the leading ten covering 0.65% to 0.9%. Sample: CD4+ T cells sorted from PBMCs, taken 15 days after the yellow fever booster vaccination. The source of these receptors is a man aged 25 to 40 who received the YFV17D yellow fever vaccine.

This clonotype has just a few counts. The chain uses TRBV20-1 and TRBJ1-4, with D possibly matching TRBD1 (5 bases). Germline V gene data show CDR1 as DFQATT and CDR2 as SNEGSKA (reference sequence). Trimming took off 7 bases at V and 6 bases at J, with 12 bases between the two ends. This CDR3 is 12 amino acids long. The CDR3: CSVHGADEKLFF. CDR3 nucleotides: TGCAGTGTACACGGGGCGGATGAAAAACTGTTTTTT.

In this sample, this clonotype turned up a few times. This chain connects TRBV27 to TRBJ2-2, with D tentatively TRBD1 (6 bases). The length of the CDR3 is 14 residues. The V gene lost 10 bases and the J gene lost 7 bases, with 19 bases spanning the gap. From germline, CDR1 is MNHEY and CDR2 SMNVEV (reference sequence). The CDR3 bases are TGTGCCACGTCCCGCATAGGGGGTGTCGGGGAGCTGTTTTTT. Protein product: CATSRIGGVGELFF.

This clonotype has just a few counts. The chain recombines TRBV27 with TRBJ1-1, with unresolved D. This CDR3 has 14 residues. Trimming took off 2 bases at V and 1 base at J, with 8 bases between the two ends. Germline CDR1 reads MNHEY; CDR2 reads SMNVEV (reference sequence). Here the CDR3 DNA reads TGTGCCAGCAGTTTAGCACTAGCGAACACTGAAGCTTTCTTT. This codes for CASSLALANTEAFF.

There are a few counts of this clonotype. This chain joins TRBV18 and TRBJ2-7, with 9 positions matching TRBD1. Germline V gene sequence: CDR1 KGHSH, CDR2 LQKENI. V shed 4 bases, J shed 3 bases, and the junction held 7 bases outside the gene matches. The CDR3 has 15 residues. CDR3 bases: TGTGCCAGCTCACAGACAGGGGGTGAGAGCTACGAGCAGTACTTC. The encoded protein is CASSQTGGESYEQYF. Drawing the rest from reference TRBV18 and TRBJ2-7, the complete variable domain is NAGVMQNPRHLVRRRGQEARLRCSPMKGHSHVYWYRQLPEEGLKFMVYLQKENIIDESGMPKERFSAEFPKEGPSILRIQQVVRGDSAAYFCASSQTGGESYEQYFGPGTRLTVT.

This rearrangement joins TRBV29-1 to TRBJ2-6; 7 nucleotides agree with TRBD2. In germline, CDR1 is SQVTM, CDR2 ANQGSEA. This CDR3 comprises 16 residues. The junction had 7 bases not matched to a gene; V was cut back by 5 bases and J by 0 bases. CDR3 DNA: TGCAGCGTTTCAGCGGGATCGGCCTCTGGGGCCAACGTCCTGACTTTC. Amino acid sequence: CSVSAGSASGANVLTF. The full variable domain, its missing parts supplied by reference TRBV29-1 and TRBJ2-6, is SAVISQKPSRDICQRGTSLTIQCQVDSQVTMMFWYRQQPGQSLTLIATANQGSEATYESGFVIDKFPISRPNLTFSTLTVSNMSPEDSSIYLCSVSAGSASGANVLTFGAGSRLTVL.

This sequence joins TRBV7-8 and TRBJ2-7, with TRBD1 matching 10 bases. J was trimmed by 2 bases and V by 0 bases; bases with no gene match: 7. CDR3 length: 17 residues. CDR1 and CDR2 (germline): SGHVS, FQNEAQ. This chain's CDR3 is CASSLAQTGQGTYEQYF. CDR3 in DNA: TGTGCCAGCAGCTTAGCCCAAACGGGACAGGGGACCTACGAGCAGTACTTC.

The chain carries TRBV28 and TRBJ1-2, with D possibly being TRBD1 (6 bases). CDR1 and CDR2 (germline): MDHEN, SYDVKM. The CDR3 loop spans 14 amino acids. The V end lost 6 bases, the J end lost 5 bases, and 16 bases lay between the germline ends. For the CDR3, the DNA is TGTGCCAGCAGAACCCAGGGGCTCAGTTATGGCTACACCTTC. Its translation: CASRTQGLSYGYTF.

This clonotype was seen a handful of times. The genes are TRBV5-1 and TRBJ2-7, with 9 bases fitting TRBD1. V shed 3 bases, J shed 4 bases, and the junction held 5 bases outside the gene matches. Per the germline V gene, CDR1 is SGHRS and CDR2 is YFSETQ. This CDR3 is built from 14 residues. CDR3 in DNA: TGCGCCAGCAGCTCGGGACAGGGCTCTTACGAGCAGTACTTC. Protein: CASSSGQGSYEQYF.

In its sample, this clonotype was seen many times. The rearrangement uses TRBV7-6 and TRBJ2-5, with D unresolved. V lost 5 bases and J 2 bases, leaving 15 bases between the germline ends. Germline CDR1 reads SGHVS; CDR2 reads FNYEAQ. The CDR3 runs 15 residues. The CDR3 DNA reads TGTGCCAGCAGCGTAGTGGTAGGGATTCAAGAGACCCAGTACTTC. Encoded protein: CASSVVVGIQETQYF.

The chain combines TRBV7-2 with TRBJ2-5; D may be TRBD1 (6 bases). Germline loops: CDR1 SGHTA, CDR2 FQGNSA. This CDR3 has 15 amino acids. Deletions cut 5 bases from V and 5 bases from J, with 18 bases between. CDR3 nucleotide sequence: TGTGCCAGCAGCCGGGACACCTATTCCCCGGAGACCCAGTACTTC. Translation gives CASSRDTYSPETQYF.

The J gene is TRBJ2-1, the V gene TRBV6-1; D not certain. Germline V gene lookup returns CDR1 MNHNS and CDR2 SASEGT. The CDR3 extends over 13 amino acids. Between the trimmed V and J ends, which lost 6 bases and 7 bases, there was a span of 13 bases. The CDR3 loop is CASSADVWNEQFF. In DNA, the CDR3 is TGTGCCAGCAGCGCGGACGTCTGGAATGAGCAGTTCTTC.

This chain uses TRBV5-1 with TRBJ2-1; a weak D match, TRBD2 (6 bases). The germline V and J ends were trimmed by 4 bases and 8 bases, with 19 bases remaining between them. CDR1 is SGHRS and CDR2 is YFSETQ in the germline V gene. The CDR3 contains 15 residues. This chain's CDR3 is CASSPLATLRDEQFF. The DNA of the CDR3 is TGCGCCAGCAGCCCTCTAGCGACCCTACGGGATGAGCAGTTCTTC.

This clonotype showed up many times. The CDR3 nucleotides are TGTGCCAGCCGCCCGCAACGTGCGGGAGCTTACAATGAGCAGTTCTTC. Protein product: CASRPQRAGAYNEQFF. The chain employs TRBV5-4 and TRBJ2-1; the match to TRBD2 covers 7 bases. Trimming cost V 7 bases and J 4 bases; bases outside gene matches: 14. From germline, CDR1 is SGHNT and CDR2 YYREEE (reference sequence). The length of the CDR3 is 16 residues. Complete variable domain (other parts from reference TRBV5-4 and TRBJ2-1): ETGVTQSPTHLIKTRGQQVTLRCSSQSGHNTVSWYQQALGQGPQFIFQYYREEENGRGNFPPRFSGLQFPNYSSELNVNALELDDSALYLCASRPQRAGAYNEQFFGPGTRLTVL.

This clonotype was detected ten times or more. V is TRBV20-1 and J is TRBJ2-1, with D unresolved. CDR1 is DFQATT, CDR2 SNEGSKA, per germline (reference sequence). This CDR3 contains 14 residues. V lost 4 bases and J 0 bases, leaving 10 bases between the germline ends. CDR3 loop: CSANGHSSYNEQFF. In nucleotides, the CDR3 is TGCAGTGCTAACGGCCATAGCTCCTACAATGAGCAGTTCTTC.

This sequence joins TRBV20-1 and TRBJ2-3, with 7 bases fitting TRBD2. CDR3 length: 15 residues. Trimming cost V 6 bases and J 2 bases; bases outside gene matches: 11. The germline CDR1 and CDR2 sequences are DFQATT and SNEGSKA (reference sequence). Here the CDR3 reads CSALSIGGTTDTQYF. The CDR3 DNA is TGCAGTGCATTATCTATCGGGGGGACCACAGATACGCAGTATTTT.

This chain links TRBV5-4 with TRBJ2-3, with 13 bases identical to TRBD2. The V gene's germline CDR1 is SGHNT and CDR2 YYREEE (reference sequence). V dropped 4 bases and J dropped 5; count of bases not matched to a gene: 4. The CDR3 sequence is 15 residues long. Written as DNA, the CDR3 is TGTGCCAGCAGCCTGGGACTAGCGGGAATAGATACGCAGTATTTT. Translating it yields CASSLGLAGIDTQYF. Complete variable domain (other parts from reference TRBV5-4 and TRBJ2-3): ETGVTQSPTHLIKTRGQQVTLRCSSQSGHNTVSWYQQALGQGPQFIFQYYREEENGRGNFPPRFSGLQFPNYSSELNVNALELDDSALYLCASSLGLAGIDTQYFGPGTRLTVL.

This chain joins TRBV20-1 and TRBJ2-3; 14 bases fit TRBD2. This CDR3 is 17 amino acids long. Germline V gene data show CDR1 as DFQATT and CDR2 as SNEGSKA (reference sequence). With 1 base clipped from V and 6 bases from J, the junction kept 9 bases outside the gene matches. The CDR3 is CSARVTGTSGSWDTQYF. CDR3 in DNA: TGCAGTGCTAGAGTCACCGGGACTAGCGGGAGTTGGGATACGCAGTATTTT.

The V and J genes are TRBV6-1 and TRBJ2-3, with TRBD2 identical over 11 bases. With 7 bases clipped from V and 4 bases from J, the junction kept 7 bases outside the gene matches. This CDR3 is built from 15 residues. The germline V gene has CDR1 MNHNS and CDR2 SASEGT. As DNA, the CDR3 is TGTGCCAGCAAGACCCTAGCGGGAGGATCAGATACGCAGTATTTT. Protein sequence: CASKTLAGGSDTQYF.